Presented here are 22 T cell receptor beta chains from one specimen sequenced in a study of cytomegalovirus exposure and HLA in healthy donors. The PCR was carried out with 60 Vbeta primers and 13 Jbeta primers. Some clones are missing from TCRdb's copy, which holds only in-frame ones; the method was immunoSEQ multiplex PCR. The sample contains about 200,000 clones, over 75% of which appear only once. The sequencing sample was made of PBMCs. These receptors came from a woman aged 30 to 39 in good health and CMV-seronegative.

The sample holds a few counts of this clone. V usage is TRBV5-4 and J usage is TRBJ2-7; D is undetermined. Trimming cost V 2 bases and J 0 bases, with 9 bases left between them. There are 14 residues in the CDR3. Germline V gene data show CDR1 as SGHNT and CDR2 as YYREEE (reference sequence). The CDR3 nucleotides read TGTGCCAGCAGCTTTCGTGGCGGCTCCTACGAGCAGTACTTC. Translating it yields CASSFRGGSYEQYF.

The V gene is TRBV28, the J gene TRBJ2-3, with TRBD2 as a possible D gene (6 bases). V lost 6 bases, J lost 3 bases, and 22 bases lay in between. The germline V gene encodes CDR1 MDHEN and CDR2 SYDVKM. This CDR3 comprises 17 residues. In DNA, the CDR3 is TGTGCCAGCAGCACGGGGAAGGACCGCGCGGGAACAGATACGCAGTATTTT. This codes for CASSTGKDRAGTDTQYF.

This chain joins TRBV27 and TRBJ2-5, with a possible D match to TRBD1 (6 bases). The J call may be wrong; the DNA end is better matched by TRBJ2-7. The length of the CDR3 is 12 residues. Germline assignment: CDR1 MNHEY and CDR2 SMNVEV (reference sequence). In nucleotides, the CDR3 is TGTGCCAGCAGTTCAGGGGTCTACGAGCAGTACTTC. Translating gives CASSSGVYEQYF.

The chain employs TRBV6-1 and TRBJ1-2, with D possibly matching TRBD1 (6 bases). With 8 bases removed from V and 0 bases from J, the gap between germline ends came to 13 bases. Germline V lookup: CDR1 MNHNS, CDR2 SASEGT. CDR3 length: 14 amino acids. The CDR3 protein is CASGLWTANYGYTF. The CDR3 nucleotides read TGTGCCAGCGGTCTCTGGACAGCTAACTATGGCTACACCTTC.

Only a few counts were recorded for this clone. The chain combines TRBV11-2 with TRBJ1-6, with TRBD1 as a possible D gene (5 bases). This CDR3 has 16 residues. Germline V gene data show CDR1 as SGHAT and CDR2 as FQNNGV. V was clipped by 5 bases and J by 5 bases, with 16 bases between them. CDR3 nucleotides: TGTGCCAGCAGCCCCTCGGGGGGTGCCCATAATTCACCCCTCCACTTT. This gives the protein CASSPSGGAHNSPLHF. The variable domain in full, completed from reference TRBV11-2 and TRBJ1-6, reads EAGVAQSPRYKIIEKRQSVAFWCNPISGHATLYWYQQILGQGPKLLIQFQNNGVVDDSQLPKDRFSAERLKGVDSTLKIQPAKLEDSAVYLCASSPSGGAHNSPLHFGNGTRLTVT.

The rearrangement uses TRBV6-1 and TRBJ2-7; 9 positions agree with TRBD2. CDR1 and CDR2 from the germline V gene are MNHNS and SASEGT. V lost 5 bases to trimming and J lost 3 bases; unmatched junction nucleotides: 5. The CDR3 length is 14 residues. The CDR3, as DNA: TGTGCCAGCAGTTTTAGCGGGAGAAGCTACGAGCAGTACTTC. Protein sequence: CASSFSGRSYEQYF.

The chain links TRBV2 to TRBJ1-2; TRBD1 aligns across 8 bases. CDR1 is SNHLY and CDR2 is FYNNEI in the germline V gene. V lost 6 bases to trimming and J lost 3 bases; unmatched junction nucleotides: 3. The CDR3 runs to 13 residues. CDR3 residues: CASSDRGHYGYTF. CDR3 nucleotide sequence: TGTGCCAGCAGCGACAGGGGCCACTATGGCTACACCTTC.

V gene TRBV4-1 combines with J gene TRBJ1-2; TRBD1 agrees at 7 bases. CDR3 length equals 14 residues. The V segment lost 7 bases and the J segment 2 bases; nucleotides outside the gene matches: 7. The germline V gene has CDR1 MGHRA and CDR2 YSYEKL. CDR3 protein: CASTRTGLNYGYTF. CDR3 nucleotides: TGCGCCAGCACCCGGACAGGACTAAACTATGGCTACACCTTC.

The chain employs TRBV9 and TRBJ2-2, with D uncertain. The V gene's germline CDR1 is SGDLS and CDR2 YYNGEE. With 2 bases removed from V and 4 bases from J, the gap between germline ends came to 9 bases. CDR3 length: 14 residues. The CDR3 nucleotides are TGTGCCAGCAGCGTCAGGCCGAGCACCGGGGAGCTGTTTTTT. Protein: CASSVRPSTGELFF. Full variable domain (missing parts from reference TRBV9 and TRBJ2-2): DSGVTQTPKHLITATGQRVTLRCSPRSGDLSVYWYQQSLDQGLQFLIQYYNGEERAKGNILERFSAQQFPDLHSELNLSSLELGDSALYFCASSVRPSTGELFFGEGSRLTVL.

The gene calls are TRBV15 and TRBJ2-3; 10 nucleotides match TRBD2. J was trimmed by 1 base and V by 3 bases; bases with no gene match: 1. The CDR3 is made up of 15 amino acids. Germline-derived CDR1 and CDR2 are LNHNV and YYDKDF (reference sequence). DNA of the CDR3: TGTGCCACCAGCAGGGGGACTAGCGGCACAGATACGCAGTATTTT. This translates into CATSRGTSGTDTQYF.

This clone is a singleton in its sample. This chain links TRBV6-6 with TRBJ1-1; unclear D gene. V lost 2 bases to trimming and J lost 0 bases, with 7 bases between them. CDR1 MNHNY and CDR2 SVGAGI come from the germline V gene (reference sequence). The CDR3 spans 14 residues. The CDR3 loop reads CASSYTALNTEAFF. CDR3 DNA: TGTGCCAGCAGTTACACAGCCTTGAACACTGAAGCTTTCTTT.

The chain uses TRBV12-5 and TRBJ2-1; 8 nucleotides line up with TRBD2. Germline V CDR1 and CDR2: LGHNT, FRNRAP. Trimming at V came to 5 bases and at J to 12 bases, leaving 9 bases not matched to a gene. The CDR3 spans 13 residues. CDR3 amino acids: CASGPSVLAGQFF. The CDR3 DNA is TGTGCTAGTGGTCCCAGCGTCCTAGCGGGGCAGTTCTTC. Full variable domain (missing parts from reference TRBV12-5 and TRBJ2-1): DARVTQTPRHKVTEMGQEVTMRCQPILGHNTVFWYRQTMMQGLELLAYFRNRAPLDDSGMPKDRFSAEMPDATLATLKIQPSEPRDSAVYFCASGPSVLAGQFFGPGTRLTVL.

This chain connects TRBV7-3 to TRBJ2-3; the match to TRBD1 covers 11 bases. Germline CDR1 SGHTA, CDR2 FQGTGA. The CDR3 is 13 amino acids. Trimming cost V 8 bases and J 4 bases; bases outside gene matches: 2. CDR3 nucleotides: TGTGCCAGCGGGACAGGGGGGTCAGATACGCAGTATTTT. Translating gives CASGTGGSDTQYF.

The chain combines TRBV19 with TRBJ2-1; 7 bases are shared with TRBD2. Trimming removed 2 bases from V and 4 bases from J; junction bases left unmatched: 11. This CDR3 is 17 amino acids long. The germline V gene encodes CDR1 LNHDA and CDR2 SQIVND (reference sequence). CDR3 bases: TGTGCCAGTAGTATAAGGACTAGAGGCGCATCATACAATGAGCAGTTCTTC. It translates to CASSIRTRGASYNEQFF.

This clone has just one count. The V call is TRBV9, the J call TRBJ2-7; 8 nucleotides match TRBD2. The germline gives CDR1 SGDLS, CDR2 YYNGEE. V shed 4 bases, J shed 3 bases, and the junction held 3 bases outside the gene matches. The CDR3 extends over 13 amino acids. The CDR3 protein is CASSPRGGYEQYF. DNA of the CDR3: TGTGCCAGCAGCCCTCGGGGGGGCTACGAGCAGTACTTC.

This chain joins TRBV7-3 and TRBJ2-1; 11 bases are shared with TRBD2. This CDR3 region has 15 residues. CDR1 and CDR2 from the germline V gene are SGHTA and FQGTGA. Trimming at V came to 5 bases and at J to 4 bases, leaving 4 bases not matched to a gene. The CDR3 sequence: CASSLGTSGYNEQFF. CDR3 bases: TGTGCCAGCAGCCTAGGGACTAGCGGTTACAATGAGCAGTTCTTC. Based on the CDR3 plus reference TRBV7-3 and TRBJ2-1, the full variable domain is GAGVSQTPSNKVTEKGKYVELRCDPISGHTALYWYRQSLGQGPEFLIYFQGTGAADDSGLPNDRFFAVRPEGSVSTLKIQRTERGDSAVYLCASSLGTSGYNEQFFGPGTRLTVL.

The J gene is TRBJ2-5, the V gene TRBV5-4, with TRBD1 matching over 10 bases. Germline V gene lookup returns CDR1 SGHNT and CDR2 YYREEE (reference sequence). The CDR3 sequence is 17 residues long. The J segment lost 2 bases and the V segment lost 3 bases, leaving 10 bases of the junction unmatched. CDR3 nucleotides: TGTGCCAGCAGCTCGGCCGGGGGACAGGGGCCACAAGAGACCCAGTACTTC. This codes for CASSSAGGQGPQETQYF.

This chain joins TRBV18 and TRBJ2-7; the D gene is possibly TRBD2 (5 bases). The CDR3 loop spans 14 amino acids. Germline-derived CDR1 and CDR2 are KGHSH and LQKENI. Between the trimmed V and J ends, which lost 3 bases and 4 bases, there was a span of 13 bases. The CDR3 DNA is TGTGCCAGCTCACCGAACGGGGAGAGGTACGAGCAGTACTTC. Amino acids: CASSPNGERYEQYF.

The rearrangement joins TRBV28 to TRBJ2-1, with D possibly matching TRBD1 (5 bases). Trimming cost V 7 bases and J 10 bases, with 11 bases left between them. The germline gives CDR1 MDHEN, CDR2 SYDVKM. CDR3 length: 11 residues. The CDR3 DNA reads TGTGCCAGCAACCGCGGACAAGAGCAGTTCTTC. This codes for CASNRGQEQFF.

Concerning this clone: The identical CDR3 is also encoded by other nucleotide sequences in the sample. This chain links TRBV19 with TRBJ2-7; perhaps TRBD2 as D (5 bases). Germline CDR1 LNHDA, CDR2 SQIVND (reference sequence). V lost 3 bases to trimming and J lost 3 bases, with 9 bases between them. This CDR3 region has 13 residues. The CDR3, as DNA: TGTGCCAGTAGTATCAATCGGGACTACGAGCAGTACTTC. Protein sequence: CASSINRDYEQYF.

This chain connects TRBV2 to TRBJ2-4, with 9 bases that match TRBD2. The CDR3 is 13 amino acids. Trimming cost V 4 bases and J 7 bases; bases outside gene matches: 2. Germline V gene lookup returns CDR1 SNHLY and CDR2 FYNNEI. The CDR3 here is CASSVTSGNIQYF. The CDR3 region has the DNA TGTGCCAGCAGTGTAACTAGCGGGAACATTCAGTACTTC.

The chain has TRBV5-1 and TRBJ1-3, with D tentatively TRBD1 (5 bases). V was cut by 2 bases and J by 2 bases, with 14 bases left in between. The CDR3 covers 16 residues. The germline V gene has CDR1 SGHRS and CDR2 YFSETQ. The CDR3 spells CASSFNLRGPGNTIYF. The CDR3 DNA is TGCGCCAGCAGCTTTAACCTAAGGGGTCCTGGAAACACCATATATTTT.